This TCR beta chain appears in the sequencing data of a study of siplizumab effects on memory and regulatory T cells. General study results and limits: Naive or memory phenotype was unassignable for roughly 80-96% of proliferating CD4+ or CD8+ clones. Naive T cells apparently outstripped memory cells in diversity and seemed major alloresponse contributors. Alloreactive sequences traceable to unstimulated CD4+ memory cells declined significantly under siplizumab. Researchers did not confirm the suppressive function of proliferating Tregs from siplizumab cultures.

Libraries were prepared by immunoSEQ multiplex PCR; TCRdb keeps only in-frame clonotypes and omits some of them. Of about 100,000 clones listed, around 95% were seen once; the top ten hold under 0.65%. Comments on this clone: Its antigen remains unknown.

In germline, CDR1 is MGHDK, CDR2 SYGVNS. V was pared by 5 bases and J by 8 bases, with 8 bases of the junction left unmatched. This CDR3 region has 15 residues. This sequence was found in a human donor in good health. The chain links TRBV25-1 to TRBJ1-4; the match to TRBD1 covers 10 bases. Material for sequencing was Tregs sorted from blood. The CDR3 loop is CASSRRTGGGEKLFF. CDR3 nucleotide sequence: TGTGCCAGCAGTCGCCGGACAGGGGGGGGCGAAAAACTGTTTTTT.